Below, 23 T cell receptor beta chains from the same sample are listed, as sequenced in a study of early T cells in non-severe SARS-CoV-2 infection. TCRdb processed the 5' RACE reads anew with MiXCR; each CDR3 protein has one entry. This table has more than 70,000 distinct CDR3 sequences, 11% appearing once. The material was whole blood, obtained at baseline. The source of these receptors is an adult who was a healthcare worker with PCR-confirmed SARS-CoV-2 infection or an uninfected control (not recorded which).

V and J are TRBV28 and TRBJ1-5; D may be TRBD1 (5 bases). The germline CDR1 and CDR2 sequences are MDHEN and SYDVKM. CDR3 size: 13 residues. Trimming cost V 6 bases and J 5 bases, with 11 bases left between them. The CDR3 here is CASRAGRHQPQHF. The CDR3 DNA reads as TGTGCCAGCAGGGCAGGGCGACATCAGCCCCAGCATTTT.

This clonotype was observed a handful of times. The gene calls are TRBV5-1 and TRBJ1-1; the D is unclear. The CDR3 length is 11 residues. V dropped 4 bases and J dropped 10 bases, with 11 bases sitting between them. From germline, CDR1 is SGHRS and CDR2 YFSETQ. The CDR3 DNA reads as TGCGCCAGCAGCCTTCCACCCGGAGCTTTCTTT. As protein: CASSLPPGAFF.

The CDR3 DNA reads as TGCGCCAGCAGCGAGCAACAGGGGGCGGCTGAAGCTTTCTTT. It codes for CASSEQQGAAEAFF. The genes are TRBV5-1 and TRBJ1-1; 9 bases line up with TRBD1. This CDR3 is 14 amino acids long. Germline V gives CDR1 SGHRS, CDR2 YFSETQ. V lost 4 bases, J lost 6 bases, and 7 bases stayed unmatched.

This rearrangement joins TRBV11-1 to TRBJ2-2, with D uncertain. This CDR3 comprises 13 residues. Germline lookup yields CDR1 SGHAT and CDR2 FQDESV (reference sequence). The V end lost 5 bases, the J end lost 7 bases, and 11 bases lay between the germline ends. The CDR3 loop is CASSPPASGELFF. DNA for the CDR3: TGTGCCAGCAGCCCTCCGGCGAGCGGGGAGCTGTTTTTT.

The table lists this clonotype with many counts. The chain is built from TRBV30 and TRBJ1-2; D uncertain. This CDR3 comprises 10 residues. Germline V CDR1 and CDR2: GTSNPN, SVGIG (reference sequence). The ends were cut back, 1 base at V and 8 bases at J, with 5 bases in the middle. The CDR3 DNA is TGTGCCTGGAGTGGAAGGGGCTACACCTTC. As protein: CAWSGRGYTF. The variable domain in full, with the rest retrieved from reference TRBV30 and TRBJ1-2, is SQTIHQWPATLVQPVGSPLSLECTVEGTSNPNLYWYRQAAGRGLQLLFYSVGIGQISSEVPQNLSASRPQDRQFILSSKKLLLSDSGFYLCAWSGRGYTFGSGTRLTVV.

This clonotype has ten or more counts. The chain recombines TRBV7-2 with TRBJ2-1; 7 positions agree with TRBD1. Per the germline V gene, CDR1 is SGHTA and CDR2 is FQGNSA. V shed 3 bases, J shed 9 bases, and the junction held 8 bases outside the gene matches. This CDR3 has 14 amino acids. CDR3 loop: CASSFLGGSTEQFF. CDR3 sequence (DNA): TGTGCCAGCAGCTTTCTAGGGGGCTCGACTGAGCAGTTCTTC.

The chain recombines TRBV11-1 with TRBJ2-5; TRBD2 is a possible D gene (5 bases). Germline V CDR1 and CDR2: SGHAT, FQDESV (reference sequence). The CDR3 loop spans 16 amino acids. V was cut by 0 bases and J by 4 bases, with 15 bases left in between. The CDR3 DNA is TGTGCCAGCAGCTTAGCGGCCACCCTAGCCGTAGAGACCCAGTACTTC. Amino acids: CASSLAATLAVETQYF.

The gene calls are TRBV6-9 and TRBJ2-7; D might be TRBD2 (6 bases). Trimming removed 4 bases from V and 5 bases from J, with 9 bases in between. Germline values: CDR1 MNHGY, CDR2 SVAAGI. The CDR3 spans 12 residues. CDR3 amino acids: CASSWVADEQYF. CDR3 sequence (DNA): TGTGCCAGCAGTTGGGTAGCGGACGAGCAGTACTTC.

The CDR3: CASSNDQGSEAFF. DNA for the CDR3: TGTGCCAGCAGCAATGATCAGGGATCTGAAGCTTTCTTT. The chain couples TRBV11-3 to TRBJ1-1, with a possible D match to TRBD1 (5 bases). CDR1 is SGHNT and CDR2 is YENEEA in the germline V gene. This CDR3 is 13 amino acids long. V lost 5 bases, J lost 6 bases, and 13 bases lay in between.

The rearrangement uses TRBV6-5 and TRBJ2-2, with D unclear. Per the germline V gene, CDR1 is MNHEY and CDR2 is SVGAGI. This CDR3 has 13 residues. With 2 bases removed from V and 7 bases from J, the gap between germline ends came to 8 bases. CDR3 protein: CASSYDSFGELFF. CDR3 nucleotides: TGTGCCAGCAGTTACGACTCCTTCGGGGAGCTGTTTTTT.

CDR3 bases: TGTGCCAGCACCCGGGAGGTCCGGGTAACCGGGGAGCTGTTTTTT. Its protein product is CASTREVRVTGELFF. The chain has TRBV7-7 and TRBJ2-2; 7 bases line up with TRBD2. This CDR3 is 15 amino acids long. The germline CDR1 and CDR2 sequences are SSHAT and FNYEAQ (reference sequence). Trimming at V came to 7 bases and at J to 5 bases, leaving 10 bases not matched to a gene.

This clonotype was seen ten or more times. V gene TRBV6-1 combines with J gene TRBJ2-4; tentatively, D is TRBD1 or TRBD2 (6 bases each). Trimming shortened V by 0 bases and J by 7 bases, and 16 bases separated the two germline ends. CDR1 is MNHNS, CDR2 SASEGT, per germline. This CDR3 contains 16 residues. The DNA for the CDR3 is TGTGCCAGCAGTGAAGCGCTAATCTGGAGGGGGAACATTCAGTACTTC. This encodes CASSEALIWRGNIQYF.

This clonotype was counted a few times. The genes are TRBV11-2 and TRBJ2-2; D is unresolved. V dropped 4 bases and J dropped 6 bases, with 15 bases sitting between them. Germline V gene sequence: CDR1 SGHAT, CDR2 FQNNGV. This CDR3 has 15 residues. CDR3 loop: CASSSLTRNPGELFF. CDR3 sequence (DNA): TGTGCCAGCAGCTCCCTCACCCGCAATCCCGGGGAGCTGTTTTTT.

This clonotype has more than one count but fewer than ten. V gene TRBV3-1 combines with J gene TRBJ1-2; unclear D gene. Looked up from germline, CDR1 is LGHDT and CDR2 is YNNKEL (reference sequence). V was trimmed by 0 bases and J by 8 bases, leaving 10 bases between them. This CDR3 is 13 amino acids long. CDR3 amino acids: CASSQDRQVGYTF. The CDR3 bases are TGTGCCAGCAGCCAAGACAGGCAGGTCGGCTACACCTTC.

In its sample, this clonotype was seen a few times. The rearrangement joins TRBV6-6 to TRBJ1-5; D is uncertain. V dropped 7 bases and J dropped 0 bases, with 7 bases sitting between them. CDR1 and CDR2 from the germline V gene are MNHNY and SVGAGI (reference sequence). The CDR3 spans 13 residues. The CDR3 nucleotides are TGTGCCAGCACGGGCATTAGCAATCAGCCCCAGCATTTT. This gives the protein CASTGISNQPQHF.

The CDR3 DNA sequence: TGCAGCGTTGTAAGGGGCCACGAGCAGTACTTC. Translating gives CSVVRGHEQYF. The chain combines TRBV29-1 with TRBJ2-7, with a possible D match to TRBD1 (5 bases). The germline gives CDR1 SQVTM, CDR2 ANQGSEA. V was clipped by 4 bases and J by 5 bases, with 9 bases between them. This CDR3 is built from 11 residues.

This clonotype has ten or more counts. The chain has TRBV24-1 and TRBJ2-3; D is possibly TRBD1 or TRBD2 (5 bases each). Germline CDR1 reads KGHDR; CDR2 reads SFDVKD. The V gene lost 7 bases and the J gene lost 6 bases, with 10 bases spanning the gap. There are 12 residues in the CDR3. The CDR3 DNA is TGTGCCACCAGGGGCGAGGGGGATACGCAGTATTTT. It codes for CATRGEGDTQYF.

This clonotype has ten or more counts. The V gene is TRBV29-1, the J gene TRBJ2-2, with 7 bases identical to TRBD2. Germline V lookup: CDR1 SQVTM, CDR2 ANQGSEA. V gave up 7 bases and J gave up 6 bases; unmatched junction bases: 5. The CDR3 is made up of 12 amino acids. The CDR3 DNA follows: TGCAGCGCCGGACTAGTGGCCGGGGAGCTGTTTTTT. Its translation is CSAGLVAGELFF.

V usage is TRBV3-1 and J usage is TRBJ2-6; D is undetermined. The CDR3 totals 18 residues. Per germline, CDR1 LGHDT and CDR2 YNNKEL (reference sequence). V was trimmed by 6 bases and J by 0 bases, leaving 18 bases between them. The CDR3 DNA is TGTGCCAGCAGGGGCCCCGGGCTACTTCTCTCTGGGGCCAACGTCCTGACTTTC. It encodes CASRGPGLLLSGANVLTF.

In this sample, this clonotype turned up many times. The rearrangement joins TRBV6-6 to TRBJ2-3; the match to TRBD1 covers 7 bases. Trimming cost V 2 bases and J 5 bases; bases outside gene matches: 13. The CDR3 contains 17 residues. From germline, CDR1 is MNHNY and CDR2 SVGAGI (reference sequence). The CDR3: CASSYRTGWWNEDTQYF. The CDR3 DNA sequence: TGTGCCAGCAGTTACCGGACAGGCTGGTGGAATGAAGATACGCAGTATTTT.

The chain employs TRBV20-1 and TRBJ1-6, with D unclear. This CDR3 is built from 12 residues. Looked up from germline, CDR1 is DFQATT and CDR2 is SNEGSKA (reference sequence). V lost 6 bases and J 4 bases, leaving 7 bases between the germline ends. Written as DNA, the CDR3 is TGCAGTGCAGCTAAATATAATTCACCCCTCCACTTT. It is translated as CSAAKYNSPLHF.

This clonotype was found many times. The rearrangement uses TRBV12-3 or TRBV12-4 and TRBJ2-1, with a weak D call TRBD1 (6 bases). V was shortened by 0 bases and J by 11 bases, with 8 bases between the two germline ends. This CDR3 has 12 residues. CDR3 amino acids: CASSLARGKQFF. In DNA, the CDR3 is TGTGCCAGCAGTTTAGCGAGGGGGAAGCAGTTCTTC.

This rearrangement joins TRBV20-1 to TRBJ2-3; 12 bases fit TRBD1. With V trimmed by 3 bases and J by 3 bases, 7 bases remained unmatched. The germline gives CDR1 DFQATT, CDR2 SNEGSKA (reference sequence). This CDR3 is built from 16 residues. The CDR3 here is CSASVWDRGLTDTQYF. The CDR3 bases are TGCAGTGCTAGCGTTTGGGACAGGGGGCTTACAGATACGCAGTATTTT.